These 7 T cell receptor beta chains originate from one sample sequenced in a study of control samples from healthy donors and cancer patients. Measured with immunoSEQ multiplex PCR; TCRdb has only the in-frame clones, and not every one. The sample lists roughly 21,000 clones, under 90% seen once, with around 23% in the top ten. Sequenced material: PBMCs. The receptors originated from a man aged 60-69 years with colorectal cancer.

The genes are TRBV18 and TRBJ1-1; a possible D gene is TRBD1 (6 bases). In germline, CDR1 is KGHSH, CDR2 LQKENI. This CDR3 has 14 residues. V was trimmed by 6 bases and J by 1 base, leaving 12 bases between them. CDR3 in amino acids: CASSRGQKNTEAFF. The CDR3 coding sequence is TGTGCCAGCTCCCGAGGACAGAAGAACACTGAAGCTTTCTTT.

The genes are TRBV19 and TRBJ1-2, with D possibly TRBD1 on 5 matching bases. This CDR3 has 13 residues. Germline V gene data show CDR1 as LNHDA and CDR2 as SQIVND (reference sequence). V shed 4 bases and J shed 3 bases, with 9 bases lying between them. The chain's CDR3 is CASSRGGDYGYTF. The CDR3 bases are TGTGCCAGTAGTAGGGGGGGAGACTATGGCTACACCTTC.

This chain uses TRBV6-6 with TRBJ2-7; D is perhaps TRBD1 (6 bases). CDR3 length: 15 amino acids. The germline V gene encodes CDR1 MNHNY and CDR2 SVGAGI (reference sequence). With 5 bases removed from V and 3 bases from J, the gap between germline ends came to 17 bases. As DNA, the CDR3 is TGTGCCAGCAGTCATAGACAGGTTGGACTCTACGAGCAGTACTTC. This sequence encodes CASSHRQVGLYEQYF.

The chain combines TRBV11-2 with TRBJ1-1; D is ambiguous. There are 15 residues in the CDR3. Between the trimmed V and J ends, which lost 1 base and 0 bases, there was a span of 9 bases. Germline-derived CDR1 and CDR2 are SGHAT and FQNNGV. CDR3 loop: CASSLGNGLNTEAFF. The DNA of the CDR3 is TGTGCCAGCAGCTTAGGTAACGGTCTGAACACTGAAGCTTTCTTT.

The V gene is TRBV3-1 (or the pseudogene TRBV3-2), the J gene TRBJ1-1, with D perhaps matching TRBD1 (5 bases). Trimming took off 4 bases at V and 3 bases at J, with 12 bases between the two ends. Germline lookup yields CDR1 LGHDT and CDR2 YNNKEL (reference sequence). The CDR3 extends over 14 amino acids. CDR3 amino acids: CASSRSGTDTEAFF. The CDR3 DNA reads TGTGCCAGCAGCCGATCCGGGACTGACACTGAAGCTTTCTTT.

The chain's CDR3 is CASSLMSTVYNEQFF. The CDR3 bases are TGCGCCAGCAGCTTGATGTCGACGGTCTACAATGAGCAGTTCTTC. The chain carries TRBV5-1 and TRBJ2-1; D unclear. The CDR3 length is 15 residues. CDR1 is SGHRS and CDR2 is YFSETQ in the germline V gene. The germline V and J ends were trimmed by 1 base and 3 bases, with 11 bases remaining between them.

As regards this clone: Other nucleotide sequences from this sample produce the same CDR3. The chain has TRBV29-1 and TRBJ2-5, with D perhaps TRBD2 (6 bases). Germline-derived CDR1 and CDR2 are SQVTM and ANQGSEA. Trimming removed 6 bases at V and 3 bases at J, with 11 bases between. The CDR3 is made up of 12 amino acids. The CDR3 coding sequence is TGCAGCGTGGACTATGGAGAAGAGACCCAGTACTTC. The encoded protein is CSVDYGEETQYF.